Each of the 23 T cell receptor beta chains below was sequenced from the same sample in a study of blood T cell repertoires in COVID-19. Libraries were prepared by immunoSEQ multiplex PCR; TCRdb keeps only in-frame clonotypes and omits some of them. The repertoire holds roughly 160,000 clones, with 82% as singletons. Specimen: PBMCs or T cells enriched from blood (not recorded which). These receptors originate from a man between 60 and 75 years old who had recovered from COVID-19.

V usage is TRBV5-1 and J usage is TRBJ2-1; 10 bases agree with TRBD2. The CDR3 is 16 residues long. V lost 4 bases and J lost 7; bases outside the gene matches: 11. CDR1 is SGHRS and CDR2 is YFSETQ in the germline V gene. CDR3 protein: CASSALTSGKRNEQFF. For the CDR3, the DNA is TGCGCCAGCAGCGCCTTAACTAGCGGGAAACGGAATGAGCAGTTCTTC.

The gene calls are TRBV11-2 and TRBJ1-3; 7 bases align to TRBD1. V shed 5 bases and J 4 bases; nucleotides not matched to a gene: 5. Germline V gives CDR1 SGHAT, CDR2 FQNNGV. This CDR3 region has 14 residues. The CDR3 sequence is CASSPDRVGNTIYF. The CDR3 coding sequence is TGTGCCAGCAGCCCTGACAGGGTCGGAAACACCATATATTTT.

V and J are TRBV7-9 and TRBJ1-5; D might be TRBD1 (5 bases). Per the germline V gene, CDR1 is SEHNR and CDR2 is FQNEAQ (reference sequence). Trimming shortened V by 0 bases and J by 4 bases, and 16 bases separated the two germline ends. CDR3 length equals 17 residues. CDR3: CASSLARGGERNQPQHF. Here the CDR3 DNA reads TGTGCCAGCAGCTTAGCACGGGGAGGGGAAAGGAATCAGCCCCAGCATTTT. Together with reference TRBV7-9 and TRBJ1-5, the CDR3 gives the full variable domain: DTGVSQNPRHKITKRGQNVTFRCDPISEHNRLYWYRQTLGQGPEFLTYFQNEAQLEKSRLLSDRFSAERPKGSFSTLEIQRTEQGDSAMYLCASSLARGGERNQPQHFGDGTRLSIL.

V gene TRBV11-2 combines with J gene TRBJ1-6; 9 positions agree with TRBD1. Looked up from germline, CDR1 is SGHAT and CDR2 is FQNNGV. Trimming removed 2 bases from V and 7 bases from J; junction bases left unmatched: 6. The CDR3 extends over 16 amino acids. Here the CDR3 DNA reads TGTGCCAGCAGCTTAAGACTGGGACAGGGAAATTCACCCCTCCACTTT. Protein sequence: CASSLRLGQGNSPLHF.

This clone appeared a few times. The chain employs TRBV6-5 and TRBJ1-1; weak D call: TRBD1 (6 bases). Germline V lookup: CDR1 MNHEY, CDR2 SVGAGI. The V end was cut by 4 bases, the J end by 1 base, with 10 bases between. The CDR3 consists of 14 residues. CDR3 coding DNA: TGTGCCAGCAGTTGGTCAGGGGAGAACACTGAAGCTTTCTTT. Its translation: CASSWSGENTEAFF.

This clone turned up a few times. This chain links TRBV12-3 or TRBV12-4 with TRBJ2-7; perhaps TRBD2 as D (5 bases). V was shortened by 3 bases and J by 1 base, with 7 bases between the two germline ends. This CDR3 region has 13 residues. DNA of the CDR3: TGTGCCAGCAGTTTCGGGGATTCCTACGAGCAGTACTTC. Translation gives CASSFGDSYEQYF.

The V and J genes are TRBV10-3 and TRBJ2-7, with 9 bases lining up with TRBD2. V was pared by 6 bases and J by 2 bases, with 2 bases of the junction left unmatched. The CDR3 extends over 13 amino acids. Germline CDR1 reads ENHRY; CDR2 reads SYGVKD. The CDR3 bases are TGTGCCATCAGGGCTAGCGGGACCTACGAGCAGTACTTC. Encoded protein: CAIRASGTYEQYF.

The chain combines TRBV9 with TRBJ1-2, with D perhaps matching TRBD1 (5 bases). V shed 4 bases and J shed 2 bases, with 12 bases lying between them. CDR1 and CDR2 from the germline V gene are SGDLS and YYNGEE. The CDR3 length is 14 residues. The CDR3 nucleotides are TGTGCCAGCAGCCCTGGACACGGCAACTATGGCTACACCTTC. It encodes CASSPGHGNYGYTF.

The chain links TRBV28 to TRBJ2-5, with D possibly TRBD2 on 8 matching bases. Germline V gene data show CDR1 as MDHEN and CDR2 as SYDVKM. The CDR3 runs to 15 residues. V lost 6 bases, J lost 5 bases, and 19 bases lay in between. Here the CDR3 reads CASRSEGAGGETQYF. Written as DNA, the CDR3 is TGTGCCAGCAGATCAGAGGGGGCGGGGGGTGAGACCCAGTACTTC.

This sequence joins TRBV19 and TRBJ2-2; 8 bases are shared with TRBD1. In germline, CDR1 is LNHDA, CDR2 SQIVND (reference sequence). There are 14 residues in the CDR3. CDR3 in DNA: TGTGCTAGCGAGGGGACAGGGAACACCGGGGAGCTGTTTTTT. Translated, it gives CASEGTGNTGELFF.

The chain uses TRBV19 and TRBJ1-1; D is perhaps TRBD1 (6 bases). The CDR3 runs 13 residues. With 9 bases removed from V and 0 bases from J, the gap between germline ends came to 11 bases. Germline CDR1 reads LNHDA; CDR2 reads SQIVND (reference sequence). The CDR3 region has the DNA TGTGCCAGCCAGGACAGCTTGAACACTGAAGCTTTCTTT. Its translation: CASQDSLNTEAFF. Filled out from reference TRBV19 and TRBJ1-1, the complete variable domain reads DGGITQSPKYLFRKEGQNVTLSCEQNLNHDAMYWYRQDPGQGLRLIYYSQIVNDFQKGDIAEGYSVSREKKESFPLTVTSAQKNPTAFYLCASQDSLNTEAFFGQGTRLTVV.

The rearrangement joins TRBV9 to TRBJ2-3; 11 nucleotides line up with TRBD2. The CDR3 loop spans 17 amino acids. Germline V gene data show CDR1 as SGDLS and CDR2 as YYNGEE. Germline trimming cut 4 bases from V and 2 bases from J; bases unmatched to any gene: 9. For the CDR3, the DNA is TGTGCCAGCAGCCCCATGGGACTAGCGGAGCTCACAGATACGCAGTATTTT. This codes for CASSPMGLAELTDTQYF.

The chain combines TRBV3-1 (or the pseudogene TRBV3-2) with TRBJ1-1; TRBD1 is a possible D gene (6 bases). V was shortened by 1 base and J by 8 bases, with 14 bases between the two germline ends. In germline, CDR1 is LGHDT, CDR2 YNNKEL (reference sequence). This CDR3 comprises 14 residues. The CDR3 loop reads CASSQARGLTEAFF. CDR3 DNA: TGTGCCAGCAGCCAAGCCAGGGGCCTAACAGAAGCTTTCTTT.

The sample holds a few counts of this clone. This chain connects TRBV10-3 to TRBJ1-1, with D hard to call. Germline-derived CDR1 and CDR2 are ENHRY and SYGVKD. V shed 4 bases and J shed 2 bases, with 11 bases lying between them. The CDR3 sequence is 14 residues long. This chain's CDR3 is CAISGSGINTEAFF. CDR3 in DNA: TGTGCCATCAGTGGCTCCGGGATTAACACTGAAGCTTTCTTT.

The genes are TRBV10-3 and TRBJ1-2; 8 bases are a match to TRBD1. V was clipped by 11 bases and J by 4 bases; unmatched bases: 12. Germline V gives CDR1 ENHRY, CDR2 SYGVKD. This CDR3 comprises 14 residues. DNA of the CDR3: TGTGCCGCCTTACCGGGACAGGCCCGCTATGGCTACACCTTC. Its translation: CAALPGQARYGYTF.

This chain connects TRBV10-2 to TRBJ1-2; D not resolved. Trimming stripped 5 bases from V and 0 bases from J, with 13 bases between. CDR3 length: 15 residues. Germline loops: CDR1 WSHSY, CDR2 SAAADI. This CDR3 reads CASSYLIKTNYGYTF. DNA for the CDR3: TGCGCCAGCAGTTATCTAATCAAAACTAACTATGGCTACACCTTC.

The gene calls are TRBV18 and TRBJ2-3; weak D call: TRBD2 (5 bases). This CDR3 contains 15 residues. Germline V gene lookup returns CDR1 KGHSH and CDR2 LQKENI. V was shortened by 3 bases and J by 14 bases, with 24 bases between the two germline ends. CDR3 coding DNA: TGTGCCAGCTCACCCTCGACAAGCACCAGCGGAGGCCTGTATTTT. Protein: CASSPSTSTSGGLYF. Supplemented by reference TRBV18 and TRBJ2-3, the full variable domain reads NAGVMQNPRHLVRRRGQEARLRCSPMKGHSHVYWYRQLPEEGLKFMVYLQKENIIDESGMPKERFSAEFPKEGPSILRIQQVVRGDSAAYFCASSPSTSTSGGLYFGPGTRLTVL.

This clone was picked up a small number of times. J is TRBJ1-6 and V is TRBV19; D is perhaps TRBD1 (6 bases). Trimming took 3 bases from V and 3 from J, leaving 12 bases between them. Germline assignment: CDR1 LNHDA and CDR2 SQIVND (reference sequence). This CDR3 is built from 16 residues. The CDR3, as DNA: TGTGCCAGTAGTATGTCGACAGGAAGCTATAATTCACCCCTCCACTTT. Translating gives CASSMSTGSYNSPLHF.

This rearrangement joins TRBV11-1 to TRBJ1-2, with 7 bases fitting TRBD1. V shed 3 bases, J shed 5 bases, and the junction held 12 bases outside the gene matches. Germline CDR1 is SGHAT and CDR2 is FQDESV (reference sequence). The CDR3 covers 16 residues. The CDR3 DNA reads TGTGCCAGCAGCTTCGGACAGGCGACTCTAGGATATGGCTACACCTTC. Residues: CASSFGQATLGYGYTF.

This sequence joins TRBV9 and TRBJ2-1, with 9 bases fitting TRBD1. The CDR3 covers 15 residues. V gave up 4 bases and J gave up 8 bases; unmatched junction bases: 10. The germline V gene encodes CDR1 SGDLS and CDR2 YYNGEE. The CDR3: CASSSDRGGAYEQFF. CDR3 sequence (DNA): TGTGCCAGCAGCTCGGACAGGGGTGGGGCATATGAGCAGTTCTTC.

This clone was seen more than once but under ten times. The rearrangement joins TRBV7-3 to TRBJ2-3; D gene ambiguous. The CDR3 runs to 14 residues. The V end lost 3 bases, the J end lost 3 bases, and 10 bases lay between the germline ends. Germline values: CDR1 SGHTA, CDR2 FQGTGA. Here the CDR3 DNA reads TGTGCCAGCAGCTTCCGTCACGGGACAGATACGCAGTATTTT. This gives the protein CASSFRHGTDTQYF.

Comments on this clone: Sequence at one end of the junction differs from germline and may be a read error. V and J are TRBV7-7 and TRBJ2-7, with D possibly TRBD1 on 5 matching bases. The CDR3 has 14 residues. Germline CDR1 SSHAT, CDR2 FNYEAQ (reference sequence). The CDR3: CASSLGDRGHEQYF. CDR3 sequence (DNA): TGTGCTAGCAGCTTAGGGGATAGGGGCCACGAGCAGTACTTC.

This clone showed up many times. V gene TRBV2 combines with J gene TRBJ1-6; possibly TRBD1 for D (6 bases). CDR1 SNHLY and CDR2 FYNNEI come from the germline V gene. Deletions cut 11 bases from V and 10 bases from J, with 15 bases between. The CDR3 is 12 residues long. DNA of the CDR3: TGTGCCCGACGGGTACAGGGCTCACCCCTCCACTTT. It is translated as CARRVQGSPLHF.